This T cell receptor beta chain stems from a study of graft-versus-host responses after intestinal transplantation. This CDR3 is built from 19 residues. Germline V CDR1 and CDR2: SGHRS, YFSETQ. V lost 1 base and J lost 0; bases outside the gene matches: 12. About this clone: The antigen is undetermined.

Generated by immunoSEQ multiplex PCR, the TCRdb table keeps only in-frame clones and is missing some. The sample shows 60,000 to 75,000 clones, 70% to 90% of them seen only once. General study findings and limits: The recipient marrow held GvH clones, and some of them showed up first in ileum or blood.

V gene TRBV5-1 combines with J gene TRBJ2-3; TRBD2 aligns across 9 bases. Sequencing was performed on unstimulated CD8+ T cells sorted from spleen or lymph node cells, taken before intestinal transplant. The receptor's source is a human donor who received an intestinal transplant. CDR3 sequence: CASSLRCLAGCASTDTQYF. The CDR3 DNA is TGCGCCAGCAGCTTGCGTTGCCTAGCGGGGTGCGCTAGCACAGATACGCAGTATTTT.